This T cell receptor (beta chain) stems from a study of shared clonotypes between healthy human individuals. Points on this clone: Its antigen is undetermined.

Overall study results and limits: Represented diversity, genetic and exposure-history alike, was limited by few donors. Among a few donors, approximately 5% of naive CD4 clonotypes were found in common.

The CDR3 spans 14 residues. Trimming cost V 5 bases and J 1 base; bases outside gene matches: 2. CDR1 and CDR2 from the germline V gene are SNHLY and FYNNEI. Data came from immunoSEQ multiplex PCR; TCRdb stores just in-frame clones and leaves some out. The sample lists hundreds of thousands of clones, about 74% occurring once. V usage is TRBV2 and J usage is TRBJ2-3; 8 nucleotides match TRBD2. This TCR came from a man aged 25-45 years in good health. The sample taken for sequencing was memory CD4+ T cells sorted from blood. Subset indicated: CD45RA-negative fraction. Here the CDR3 reads CASSQTSGTDTQYF. The CDR3 DNA sequence: TGTGCCAGCAGTCAGACTAGCGGCACAGATACGCAGTATTTT.